Presented here are 2 T cell receptor beta chains from one specimen sequenced in a study of regulatory T cells in long-lasting Graves disease. As to time point: persistent/refractory GD, antithyroid drugs over 5 years with positive TRAb. PBMCs provided the RNA from which the TCR library was made. According to the study, TCR beta libraries were built with iRepertoire HTBI primers and CDR3-region Arm-PCR. TCRdb independently ran MiXCR on the multiplex PCR reads; one entry per CDR3 protein. The table shows 700,000 or so distinct CDR3 sequences, with about 30% occurring only once. Sequences were derived from peripheral blood mononuclear cells (PBMCs), sampled when the disease was refractory, from a patient treated with antithyroid drugs. The receptors derive from a female donor with Graves disease.

This clonotype was detected only a few times. This chain joins TRBV20-1 and TRBJ2-2; 7 nucleotides match TRBD1. CDR1 DFQATT and CDR2 SNEGSKA come from the germline V gene (reference sequence). The CDR3 loop spans 14 amino acids. Losses at the gene ends were 5 bases for V and 2 bases for J; bases not matched to a gene: 5. The DNA for the CDR3 is TGCAGTGCTCTAGGGGACAGTAACACCGGGGAGCTGTTTTTT. This encodes CSALGDSNTGELFF.

CDR3 sequence reads: CASSPPRSGTGETQYF. As DNA, the CDR3 is TGTGCCAGCTCACCACCGCGTAGCGGGACGGGGGAGACCCAGTACTTC. V usage is TRBV18 and J usage is TRBJ2-5, with 8 bases identical to TRBD2. The germline V gene encodes CDR1 KGHSH and CDR2 LQKENI. This CDR3 has 16 amino acids. With V trimmed by 0 bases and J by 5 bases, 8 bases remained unmatched.